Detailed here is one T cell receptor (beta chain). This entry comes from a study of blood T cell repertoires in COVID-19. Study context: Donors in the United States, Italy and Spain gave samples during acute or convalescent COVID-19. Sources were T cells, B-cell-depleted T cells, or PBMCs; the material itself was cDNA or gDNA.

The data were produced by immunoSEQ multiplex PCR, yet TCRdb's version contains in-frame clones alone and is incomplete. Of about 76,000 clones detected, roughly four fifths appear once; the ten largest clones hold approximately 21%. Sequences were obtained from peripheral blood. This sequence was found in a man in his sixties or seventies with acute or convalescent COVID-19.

CDR3 residues: CASSYRRSGTGGETQYF. The CDR3 nucleotides are TGTGCCAGCAGTTACCGCCGCTCCGGGACGGGAGGAGAGACCCAGTACTTC. The chain employs TRBV27 and TRBJ2-5; TRBD2 matches 7 bases. The CDR3 loop spans 17 amino acids. Germline trimming cut 4 bases from V and 4 bases from J; bases unmatched to any gene: 15. Germline loops: CDR1 MNHEY, CDR2 SMNVEV (reference sequence).